In this sample, the clone carrying this T cell receptor beta chain turned up many times. The junction does not match germline at one end; this may be a read error. The entry originates in a study of low-dose radiotherapy and immunotherapy resistance in tumors. Time point here: before trial treatment. Treatment combined nivolumab, ipilimumab, aspirin, low-dose cyclophosphamide and low-dose radiotherapy in a dose-escalation trial. TRAV- and TRBV-specific primers primed first-strand cDNA, covering alpha and beta chains. TCR amplification used 20 PCR cycles, a constant-region primer and a V-primer adapter. TCRdb reanalysed the reads using MiXCR and keeps one entry per CDR3 protein. The data show more than 50,000 distinct CDR3 sequences, with approximately 26% seen just once and 5.7% held by the top ten. This CDR3 comprises 16 residues. Germline V lookup: CDR1 MNHEY, CDR2 SMNVEV (reference sequence).

This TCR was sampled from a male donor with prostate cancer. The genes are TRBV27 and TRBJ2-5; 10 bases are shared with TRBD1. This sample comprised PBMCs, obtained before treatment. DNA for the CDR3: TGTGCCACCAGTGACCCTAGGACAGGGGGGAGGGAGACCCAGTACTTC. It specifies CATSDPRTGGRETQYF.